This T cell receptor beta chain stems from a study of long-term antiretroviral therapy in people with HIV. On the study more broadly: The oldest specimens predate the 2015 immediate-ART recommendation by about a decade.

immunoSEQ v3.0 was run at survey level. Repertoires were generated with immunoSEQ multiplex PCR, while TCRdb's copy carries only in-frame clones and drops some. This repertoire shows tens of thousands of clones, approximately 93% found once; its top ten account for about 10%. For this clone: Its specificity is unknown.

Study observations and caveats: When set beside controls, HIV repertoires had CDR3 length ranges that were narrower. Adherence to ART, viral resistance and therapy changes lacked any data.

Germline assignment: CDR1 GTSNPN and CDR2 SVGIG (reference sequence). The CDR3 totals 16 residues. With 5 bases clipped from V and 0 bases from J, the junction kept 9 bases outside the gene matches. The chain joins TRBV30 to TRBJ1-1, with 10 bases lining up with TRBD1. The sequence derives from a woman aged 40 to 50 with HIV. This sample comprised unsorted PBMCs, obtained 7.6 years after starting antiretroviral therapy. The CDR3 reads CAWDPGQGSMNTEAFF. Written as DNA, the CDR3 is TGTGCCTGGGACCCGGGACAGGGGTCCATGAACACTGAAGCTTTCTTT.